Listed below are T cell receptor beta chains from one sample, sequenced in a study of vaccination and CD4 T cells after COVID-19. TCRdb ran MiXCR on the PCR reads and lists one entry per CDR3 protein. In the table there are approximately 20,000 distinct CDR3 sequences, about 80% of which are singletons. Their antigens remain unidentified. The material sequenced was CD4+ T cells from blood, cultured in vitro, taken after SARS-CoV-2 vaccination. The source is a human donor who received a COVID-19 vaccine. CDR3s include the opening cysteine and the closing phenylalanine or tryptophan. Each record gives: V gene, clone size, D gene, J gene, CDR3 DNA, CDR3 protein. D genes are given only for firm matches. Only some rows state a clone size, as once, few, many or a class for expanded clones.

TRBV12-3/TRBV12-4	NA	NA	TRBJ1-1	TGTGCCAGCAGTTTCAAGGGGGGCACTGAAGCTTTCTTT	CASSFKGGTEAFF
TRBV2	NA	NA	TRBJ1-2	TGTGCCAGCAGTGAATACAGGGCTTCTGGCTACACCTTC	CASSEYRASGYTF
TRBV25-1	NA	TRBD1	TRBJ1-2	TGTGCCAGCAGACAACAGGGGGCGCAGGGCTACACCTTC	CASRQQGAQGYTF
TRBV6-1	NA	NA	TRBJ2-7	TGTGCCAGCAGTAATCAAGGACACCGCTCCTACGAGCAGTACTTC	CASSNQGHRSYEQYF
TRBV20-1	NA	NA	TRBJ2-3	TGCAGTGCTAGAGACCGGAGGTATAGCACAGATACGCAGTATTTT	CSARDRRYSTDTQYF
TRBV6-1	once	TRBD1	TRBJ1-2	TGTGCCAGCAGTGAAGTGCAGGGGGCTTTTGGGGGCTACACCTTC	CASSEVQGAFGGYTF
TRBV7-6	medium-sized	NA	TRBJ2-5	TGTGCCAGCAGCCTCCAGCAAGTAGCGACCCAGTACTTC	CASSLQQVATQYF
TRBV5-1	NA	NA	TRBJ1-2	TGCGCCAGCAGCTGGGACGGGTATGGCTACACCTTC	CASSWDGYGYTF
TRBV20-1	few	NA	TRBJ2-5	TGCAGTGCTAGAATCCCGGGCGGGGTCCCGTACCAAGAGACCCAGTACTTC	CSARIPGGVPYQETQYF
TRBV12-5	NA	NA	TRBJ1-6	TGTGCTAGTGCCCCCCCAGGGGCAGGTTCACCCCTCCACTTT	CASAPPGAGSPLHF
TRBV15	NA	TRBD1	TRBJ2-7	TGTGCCACCAGCAGAGGCCTCGGACAGGGATCCTACGAGCAGTACTTC	CATSRGLGQGSYEQYF
TRBV20-1	once	TRBD2	TRBJ2-5	TGCAGTGCTACCCAACTAGCGGGGGGATCAGAGACCCAGTACTTC	CSATQLAGGSETQYF
TRBV20-1	NA	TRBD1	TRBJ2-3	TGCAGTGCTAGCCGACCCGGGACAGGGAAGGCAGATACGCAGTATTTT	CSASRPGTGKADTQYF
TRBV12-3/TRBV12-4	NA	TRBD2	TRBJ2-3	TGTGCCAGCAGTTTCGGGGCGGGGGGGGGAAAAGATACGCAGTATTTT	CASSFGAGGGKDTQYF
TRBV19	NA	TRBD1	TRBJ1-6	TGTGCCAGTAGTAGGGGACAGACCTCACCCCTCCACTTT	CASSRGQTSPLHF
TRBV6-1	few	TRBD1	TRBJ1-2	TGTGCCAGCAGTCGAACCGGGACAGGGGGTAACTATGGCTACACCTTC	CASSRTGTGGNYGYTF
TRBV30	NA	TRBD1	TRBJ1-2	TGTGCCTGGAGCACGGGACAGGGGTTGAACTATGGCTACACCTTC	CAWSTGQGLNYGYTF
TRBV20-1	once	TRBD2	TRBJ2-5	TGCAGTGCTAGAAGGGACTATGGTCAAGAGACCCAGTACTTC	CSARRDYGQETQYF
TRBV19	NA	NA	TRBJ2-1	TGTGCCAGTAGTATACAGAATGAGCAGTTCTTC	CASSIQNEQFF
TRBV21-1	NA	NA	TRBJ1-2	TGTGCCAGCAGCAAAGTCAGGGCCCCCTCGGGCTACACCTTC	CASSKVRAPSGYTF
TRBV7-8	NA	NA	TRBJ2-5	TGTGCCAGCAGCTTAGCGGGGGGGCCTTCGGAGACCCAGTACTTC	CASSLAGGPSETQYF
TRBV12-3/TRBV12-4	NA	TRBD1	TRBJ2-3	TGTGCCAGCAGTTTAGCGCTAGGGGGCAACACAGATACGCAGTGTTTT	CASSLALGGNTDTQCF
TRBV30	few	NA	TRBJ2-3	TGTGCCTGGAGTGTTGGGAACACAGATACGCAGTATTTT	CAWSVGNTDTQYF
TRBV7-2	NA	NA	TRBJ1-3	TGTGCCAGCAGCCTGCCGGAAGGGACTGGAAACACCATATATTTT	CASSLPEGTGNTIYF
TRBV7-8	NA	TRBD1	TRBJ2-7	TGTGCCAGCAGCCAGGTGGACAGGGGCTACGAGCAGTACTTC	CASSQVDRGYEQYF
TRBV6-1	NA	TRBD1	TRBJ2-7	TGTGCCAGTTCCGGGACAGGGATTGGCGAGCAGTACTTC	CASSGTGIGEQYF
TRBV12-3/TRBV12-4	NA	NA	TRBJ1-2	TGTGCCAGCAGTTTCCGGCAGCCCTATGGCTACACCTTC	CASSFRQPYGYTF
TRBV20-1	NA	NA	TRBJ2-3	TGCAGTGCTAGGGCTGCAGATACGCAGTATTTT	CSARAADTQYF
TRBV12-3/TRBV12-4	few	NA	TRBJ1-1	TGTGCCAGCAGCCCCCATACAGGGAACACTGAAGCTTTCTTT	CASSPHTGNTEAFF
TRBV20-1	NA	NA	TRBJ1-5	TGCAGTGCTGGGACCGGGGGGCGGCTTGAGCCCCAGCATTTT	CSAGTGGRLEPQHF
TRBV30	NA	TRBD1	TRBJ1-3	TGTGCCTGGAGTTACGGACAGGGGGCAACTGGAAACACCATATATTTT	CAWSYGQGATGNTIYF
TRBV20-1	once	NA	TRBJ2-3	TGCAGTGCTAGAGATAGCAGGAAGCGAGCAGATACGCAGTATTTT	CSARDSRKRADTQYF
TRBV29-1	once	NA	TRBJ2-3	TGCAGCGTTGACAGTTCGGATACGCAGTATTTT	CSVDSSDTQYF
TRBV19	NA	NA	TRBJ1-2	TGTGCCAGTAGTGGTCAGGACCTTTGGGGTGGCTACACCTTC	CASSGQDLWGGYTF
TRBV30	NA	TRBD1	TRBJ1-4	TGTGCCTGGAGTCTCGACAGGGGGCGGAAGGAAAAACTGTTTTTT	CAWSLDRGRKEKLFF
TRBV5-8	NA	TRBD1	TRBJ1-1	TGTGCCAGCAGCCACCCACAGGGGTTTGGCACTGAAGCTTTCTTT	CASSHPQGFGTEAFF
TRBV4-2	NA	NA	TRBJ1-6	TGTGCCAGCAGCCAAGTTGCGGGACGGTATAACAACTGGCCCCTCCACTTT	CASSQVAGRYNNWPLHF
TRBV6-4	NA	TRBD1	TRBJ1-6	TGTGCCAGCAGTTTGAACAGGGGTAATTCACCCCTCCACTTT	CASSLNRGNSPLHF
TRBV10-3	once	TRBD2	TRBJ2-7	TGTGCCATCAGTGAAGGAATCCTACCGGGACTACTTTACGAGCAGTACTTC	CAISEGILPGLLYEQYF
TRBV20-1	NA	TRBD1	TRBJ1-5	TGCAGTGCAACACGACAGGGAAGCAATCAGCCCCAGCATTTT	CSATRQGSNQPQHF
TRBV2	NA	TRBD1	TRBJ1-2	TGTGCCAGCGCCGGGACAGCCTATGGCTACACCTTC	CASAGTAYGYTF
TRBV6-4	few	TRBD1	TRBJ1-2	TGTGCCAGCAGTCCCGGGACAGGGGGCATCGGCTACACCTTC	CASSPGTGGIGYTF
TRBV20-1	NA	NA	TRBJ1-2	TGCAGTGCTAGCGGTCAGGGGTTAATTGGCTACACCTTC	CSASGQGLIGYTF
TRBV2	once	NA	TRBJ1-2	TGTGCCAGCAGTGACGAGTGGGGGCCCCACTATGGCTACACCTTC	CASSDEWGPHYGYTF
TRBV6-2/TRBV6-3	NA	NA	TRBJ1-5	TGTGCCAGCAGTTACGAGCGGGGTACTAGTAACAATCAGCCCCAGCATTTT	CASSYERGTSNNQPQHF
TRBV7-2	few	TRBD2	TRBJ2-2	TGTGCCAGCAGCTTACGCGGGGGGGCCACCGGGGAGCTGTTTTTT	CASSLRGGATGELFF
TRBV19	NA	TRBD1	TRBJ1-1	TGTGCCAGTAGTAGAGGGACAGAGAACACTGAAGCTTTCTTT	CASSRGTENTEAFF
TRBV21-1	NA	NA	TRBJ2-3	TGTGCCAGCAGGAAAAGGGATATCTCCCCACTAGCGGGGGCTAGCACAGATACGCAGTATTTT	CASRKRDISPLAGASTDTQYF
TRBV24-1	NA	TRBD1	TRBJ2-5	TGTGCCACCAGTGATTCTGGGGACAGGGGGATAGGTTGGGAGACCCAGTACTTC	CATSDSGDRGIGWETQYF
TRBV7-9	NA	NA	TRBJ1-2	TGTGCCAGCAGCTGGGGGGAGAGGGGCTACACCTTC	CASSWGERGYTF
TRBV5-6	once	NA	TRBJ2-5	TGTGCCAGCAGCCCCCTAAATGCGGCAGGGTCGGGAGAGACCCAGTACTTC	CASSPLNAAGSGETQYF
TRBV9	NA	TRBD1	TRBJ1-2	TGTGCCAGCAGCGCCGCAAACGGACAGGGCCGGGGCTACACCTTC	CASSAANGQGRGYTF
TRBV20-1	few	NA	TRBJ1-2	TGCAGTGCTAGTTTTAGGGACGGAGTTAACTATGGCTACACCTTC	CSASFRDGVNYGYTF
TRBV20-1	NA	NA	TRBJ1-3	TGCAGTGCTATCTTCTCGATCTCTGGAAACACCATATATTTT	CSAIFSISGNTIYF
TRBV24-1	few	TRBD1	TRBJ1-5	TGTGCCACCAGTGATACAGGGGGAGAGAATCAGCCCCAGCATTTT	CATSDTGGENQPQHF